The next 14 T cell receptor beta chains were all read from a single sample in a study of regulatory T cells in long-lasting Graves disease. Building the TCR beta libraries relied on iRepertoire HTBI primers, and CDR3 regions underwent Arm-PCR. TCRdb fed the multiplex PCR reads into MiXCR, producing one record per CDR3 protein. The sample carries hundreds of thousands of distinct CDR3 sequences, around a fifth recorded once. The time point: persistent/refractory GD, antithyroid drugs over 5 years with positive TRAb. Following extraction of RNA from PBMCs, that RNA was used to make the TCR library. Here the sequenced sample was peripheral blood mononuclear cells (PBMCs), taken when the disease was refractory, from a patient treated with antithyroid drugs. The receptors originated from a female donor with Graves disease.

This clonotype showed up many times. The genes are TRBV11-1 and TRBJ2-2, with unresolved D. This CDR3 comprises 13 residues. The V end was cut by 5 bases, the J end by 2 bases, with 6 bases between. The germline V gene has CDR1 SGHAT and CDR2 FQDESV (reference sequence). The CDR3 reads CASSRENTGELFF. The CDR3 DNA follows: TGTGCCAGCAGCCGAGAAAACACCGGGGAGCTGTTTTTT.

The genes are TRBV6-9 and TRBJ1-6; D is undetermined. The V end lost 3 bases, the J end lost 10 bases, and 16 bases lay between the germline ends. Germline lookup yields CDR1 MNHGY and CDR2 SVAAGI. This CDR3 is built from 15 residues. The CDR3 sequence is CASSYIRVSSSPLHF. The CDR3 DNA sequence: TGTGCCAGCAGTTACATTCGAGTTTCATCGTCACCCCTCCACTTT.

The chain links TRBV20-1 to TRBJ2-5; 9 bases are shared with TRBD1. V was clipped by 5 bases and J by 4 bases; unmatched bases: 5. The germline V gene has CDR1 DFQATT and CDR2 SNEGSKA (reference sequence). The CDR3 spans 13 residues. Here the CDR3 reads CSASDRGRETQYF. The CDR3 DNA follows: TGCAGTGCTTCGGACAGGGGCAGAGAGACCCAGTACTTC.

This clonotype was detected ten times or more. The rearrangement uses TRBV28 and TRBJ1-5; a possible D gene is TRBD1 (5 bases). Germline V lookup: CDR1 MDHEN, CDR2 SYDVKM. The length of the CDR3 is 14 residues. V was clipped by 9 bases and J by 2 bases, with 14 bases between them. CDR3 amino acids: CASLPGDGNQPQHF. In nucleotides, the CDR3 is TGTGCCAGTCTGCCCGGGGACGGCAATCAGCCCCAGCATTTT.

V usage is TRBV3-1 and J usage is TRBJ1-3; D not resolved. Germline V lookup: CDR1 LGHDT, CDR2 YNNKEL (reference sequence). This CDR3 contains 15 residues. V lost 4 bases and J lost 3, with 13 bases in between. CDR3 region: CASSLRTFFGNTIYF. The DNA of the CDR3 is TGTGCCAGCAGCCTGAGGACGTTTTTTGGAAACACCATATATTTT.

The rearrangement joins TRBV6-5 to TRBJ1-2, with D tentatively TRBD1 (6 bases). CDR1 MNHEY and CDR2 SVGAGI come from the germline V gene. CDR3 length: 14 amino acids. V lost 3 bases, J lost 3 bases, and 11 bases lay in between. This CDR3 reads CASSYPGADYGYTF. DNA for the CDR3: TGTGCCAGCAGTTATCCGGGGGCGGACTATGGCTACACCTTC.

This clonotype came up many times. The gene calls are TRBV12-5 and TRBJ1-2; TRBD1 matches 7 bases. Looked up from germline, CDR1 is LGHNT and CDR2 is FRNRAP. The CDR3 loop spans 14 amino acids. The V gene end was trimmed by 6 bases and the J gene end by 7 bases; junction bases not matched to a gene: 11. DNA for the CDR3: TGTGCTAGTGGCCTCAGGGGGTCCGGGACTGGCTACACCTTC. Translated, it gives CASGLRGSGTGYTF.

This clonotype came up a few times. The chain combines TRBV20-1 with TRBJ1-2, with TRBD1 as a possible D gene (5 bases). Germline CDR1 DFQATT, CDR2 SNEGSKA (reference sequence). The CDR3 is 14 amino acids. The V end was cut by 0 bases, the J end by 0 bases, with 8 bases between. This CDR3 is CSARDQGANYGYTF. CDR3 sequence (DNA): TGCAGTGCTAGAGATCAAGGGGCTAACTATGGCTACACCTTC.

This clonotype came up a few times. The V and J genes are TRBV19 and TRBJ1-4; TRBD1 matches at 7 bases. V dropped 11 bases and J dropped 6; count of bases not matched to a gene: 9. The CDR3 sequence is 13 residues long. Germline V gene sequence: CDR1 LNHDA, CDR2 SQIVND (reference sequence). CDR3 bases: TGTGCCTCACAGGGGTTACGGCATGAAAAACTGTTTTTT. Protein: CASQGLRHEKLFF.

The chain uses TRBV7-2 and TRBJ2-1, with D perhaps TRBD2 (6 bases). CDR3 length equals 15 residues. The V end was cut by 2 bases, the J end by 2 bases, with 10 bases between. The germline CDR1 and CDR2 sequences are SGHTA and FQGNSA. This chain's CDR3 is CASSLSGSTYNEQFF. CDR3 coding DNA: TGTGCCAGCAGCTTATCCGGGAGTACCTACAATGAGCAGTTCTTC.

This clonotype has a count of ten or more. The chain couples TRBV6-1 to TRBJ1-1; TRBD1 is a possible D gene (5 bases). Per the germline V gene, CDR1 is MNHNS and CDR2 is SASEGT. Deletions cut 6 bases from V and 4 bases from J, with 15 bases between. The CDR3 loop spans 14 amino acids. The CDR3 bases are TGTGCCAGCAGAGTCAGGGATGGAGGCACTGAAGCTTTCTTT. This encodes CASRVRDGGTEAFF.

This clonotype turned up a few times. The chain has TRBV30 and TRBJ1-6, with 10 bases fitting TRBD1. This CDR3 has 15 amino acids. The V gene's germline CDR1 is GTSNPN and CDR2 SVGIG (reference sequence). Losses at the gene ends were 2 bases for V and 6 bases for J; bases not matched to a gene: 4. CDR3 coding DNA: TGTGCCTGGAGTTACCGGGACAGGGGTAATTCACCCCTCCACTTT. Its protein is CAWSYRDRGNSPLHF.

Judged by abundance, this clonotype is large. The V and J genes are TRBV2 and TRBJ1-5; no definite D call. Germline V gives CDR1 SNHLY, CDR2 FYNNEI. This CDR3 is 14 amino acids long. V lost 8 bases, J lost 7 bases, and 18 bases lay in between. The CDR3 reads CASGINGQAQPQHF. DNA of the CDR3: TGTGCCAGCGGGATCAACGGTCAGGCGCAGCCCCAGCATTTT.

The V gene is TRBV24-1, the J gene TRBJ2-1, with D unclear. CDR3 length: 17 residues. V gave up 3 bases and J gave up 3 bases, with 17 bases separating them. Per the germline V gene, CDR1 is KGHDR and CDR2 is SFDVKD. The CDR3 protein is CATSDMSLNDRYNEQFF. CDR3 DNA sequence: TGTGCCACCAGTGATATGTCCCTAAACGACCGCTACAATGAGCAGTTCTTC.